This T cell receptor (beta chain) derives from a study of T cell changes during pregnancy in multiple sclerosis. The V segment lost 7 bases and the J segment 6 bases; nucleotides outside the gene matches: 3. Germline loops: CDR1 SGDLS, CDR2 YYNGEE. The CDR3 has 12 amino acids. Repertoires were generated with immunoSEQ multiplex PCR, while TCRdb's copy carries only in-frame clones and drops some. The data show around 85,000 clones, roughly nine tenths seen once. The source of this sequence is a female donor in good health, serving as a control in a pregnancy study. Some clones in this sample may be carry-over from other donors' samples. V and J are TRBV9 and TRBJ2-7, with TRBD1 identical over 11 bases. Specimen: PBMCs, collected in the first trimester of pregnancy. The CDR3 DNA reads as TGTGCCAGCGGACAGGGGGCAGGCGAGCAGTACTTC. This gives the protein CASGQGAGEQYF.